This entry describes one TCR beta chain. Its antigen is unknown. The sample comes from a study of CD8+CD57+ T cells in acquired aplastic anemia. About the study: Sorted CD4+ and CD8+ cells yielded 2.5 to 3.5 ug of DNA on average. Study results and caveats: Between patients and controls, CD8+ Simpson's diversity did not vary significantly.

The germline V and J ends were trimmed by 6 bases and 16 bases, with 13 bases remaining between them. The CDR3 totals 11 residues. Germline loops: CDR1 SGHTA, CDR2 FQGNSA. Individuals selected for sequencing had exhibited CD8+CD57+ cell expansion on flow cytometry. The patients, all of them, had severe acquired aplastic anemia. CDR3 and TCR beta VDJ profiling relied on genomic DNA as the template. TCRdb fed the reads into MiXCR, producing one record per CDR3 protein. The table includes approximately 150,000 distinct CDR3 sequences, around 48% detected once. The TCR originated in a human donor with aplastic anemia. Sequences were obtained from sorted CD4+, CD8+, or CD8+CD57+ T cells (not recorded which) from PBMCs. The gene calls are TRBV7-2 and TRBJ1-6; possibly TRBD1 for D (5 bases). In nucleotides, the CDR3 is TGTGCCAGCAGTTTGGGGCAGGAACTCCACTTT. This encodes CASSLGQELHF.